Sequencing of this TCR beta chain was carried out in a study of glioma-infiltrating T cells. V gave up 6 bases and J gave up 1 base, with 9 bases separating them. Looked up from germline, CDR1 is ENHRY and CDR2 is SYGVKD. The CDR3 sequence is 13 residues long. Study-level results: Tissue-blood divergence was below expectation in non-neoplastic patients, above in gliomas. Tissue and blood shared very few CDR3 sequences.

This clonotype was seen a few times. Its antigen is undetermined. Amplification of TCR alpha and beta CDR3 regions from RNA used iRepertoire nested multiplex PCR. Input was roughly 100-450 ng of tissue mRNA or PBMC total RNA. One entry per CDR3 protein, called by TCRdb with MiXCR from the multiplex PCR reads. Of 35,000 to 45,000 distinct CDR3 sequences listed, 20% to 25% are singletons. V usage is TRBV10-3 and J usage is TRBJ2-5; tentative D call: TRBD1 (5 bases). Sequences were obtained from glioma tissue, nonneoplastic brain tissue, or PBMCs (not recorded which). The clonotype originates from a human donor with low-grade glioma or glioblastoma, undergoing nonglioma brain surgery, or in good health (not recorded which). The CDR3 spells CAIRDSTQETQYF. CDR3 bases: TGTGCCATCAGAGACAGTACCCAAGAGACCCAGTACTTC.